These 15 T cell receptor beta chains came from one sample sequenced in a study of a mutant IDH1 vaccine in newly diagnosed glioma. Sequenced by immunoSEQ multiplex PCR; TCRdb stores in-frame clones only, minus some. The table includes just over 65,000 clones, approximately 84% detected once. These receptors lack a known antigen. Sample time point: week 23, last vaccination. In every dose of vaccine, 300 ug of mutant IDH1 20-mer peptide was given alongside topical imiquimod. Material: PBMCs, obtained from a glioma patient whose treatment included an IDH1 peptide vaccine. The origin of the receptors is a young man with glioma.

The gene calls are TRBV2 and TRBJ2-3; D unclear. The CDR3 length is 16 residues. The V gene's germline CDR1 is SNHLY and CDR2 FYNNEI. V lost 6 bases and J lost 6, with 22 bases in between. This CDR3 reads CASRSLAGSLVDTQYF. CDR3 DNA: TGTGCCAGCAGGAGCCTTGCAGGATCATTGGTGGATACGCAGTATTTT.

The chain is built from TRBV4-1 and TRBJ2-4, with 7 positions matching TRBD1. With V trimmed by 2 bases and J by 0 bases, 7 bases remained unmatched. The germline V gene encodes CDR1 MGHRA and CDR2 YSYEKL. This CDR3 region has 17 residues. The DNA for the CDR3 is TGCGCCAGCAGCCAAACCGGGACAGATATAGCCAAAAACATTCAGTACTTC. It codes for CASSQTGTDIAKNIQYF.

The chain combines TRBV5-1 with TRBJ1-1; 7 nucleotides align to TRBD1. The V and J ends lost 0 bases and 0 bases, in that order; junction bases with no gene match: 5. Germline-derived CDR1 and CDR2 are SGHRS and YFSETQ. The CDR3 length is 16 residues. The CDR3 loop reads CASSLDIGTVNTEAFF. CDR3 nucleotides: TGCGCCAGCAGCTTGGATATTGGGACAGTGAACACTGAAGCTTTCTTT.

The chain joins TRBV5-1 to TRBJ1-3; the match to TRBD1 covers 9 bases. Germline V gives CDR1 SGHRS, CDR2 YFSETQ. Trimming took 3 bases from V and 6 from J; bases not matched to a gene: 7. This CDR3 spans 15 amino acids. The CDR3 DNA sequence: TGCGCCAGCAGCTCGGGACAGGGTCTGGCAAACACCATATATTTT. Encoded protein: CASSSGQGLANTIYF.

The V and J genes are TRBV25-1 and TRBJ1-2, with D unresolved. The CDR3 covers 15 residues. Germline V gene sequence: CDR1 MGHDK, CDR2 SYGVNS. V lost 0 bases, J lost 5 bases, and 13 bases lay in between. The CDR3 spells CASSEYGSASYGYTF. For the CDR3, the DNA is TGTGCCAGCAGTGAATATGGGTCAGCTTCTTATGGCTACACCTTC.

The V gene is TRBV7-6, the J gene TRBJ2-1; possible D gene TRBD2, 5 bases. V was pared by 5 bases and J by 8 bases, with 7 bases between. Germline lookup yields CDR1 SGHVS and CDR2 FNYEAQ. The CDR3 length is 11 residues. CDR3 loop: CASSISDEQFF. The DNA for the CDR3 is TGTGCCAGCAGCATTAGCGATGAGCAGTTCTTC.

The rearrangement links TRBV11-2 to TRBJ1-1; TRBD1 agrees at 7 bases. V shed 3 bases and J 5 bases; nucleotides not matched to a gene: 6. The CDR3 totals 14 residues. The germline V gene encodes CDR1 SGHAT and CDR2 FQNNGV. CDR3 loop: CASSFAGGGTEAFF. The CDR3 DNA follows: TGTGCCAGCAGCTTCGCAGGGGGGGGAACTGAAGCTTTCTTT.

DNA for the CDR3: TGTGCCAGCAGCTTAAACCCCGGCCCGAAGACCCAGTACTTC. It is translated as CASSLNPGPKTQYF. This chain connects TRBV7-9 to TRBJ2-5; unclear D gene. This CDR3 has 14 residues. Germline CDR1 and CDR2: SEHNR and FQNEAQ (reference sequence). Trimming left V 2 bases short and J 6 bases short, with 13 bases between.

The chain links TRBV4-3 to TRBJ2-1; D gene ambiguous. The CDR3 consists of 16 residues. Germline CDR1 LGHNA, CDR2 YSLEER. Trimming shortened V by 2 bases and J by 0 bases, and 11 bases separated the two germline ends. Written as DNA, the CDR3 is TGCGCCAGCAGCCAACGCCAACTGAGCTCCTACAATGAGCAGTTCTTC. Translation gives CASSQRQLSSYNEQFF.

The J gene is TRBJ2-7, the V gene TRBV11-2; D call uncertain. Germline V lookup: CDR1 SGHAT, CDR2 FQNNGV. V shed 1 base and J shed 0 bases, with 13 bases lying between them. The CDR3 runs to 16 residues. The CDR3 is CASSLAPRLSSYEQYF. The DNA for the CDR3 is TGTGCCAGCAGCTTAGCCCCCAGGCTCTCCTCCTACGAGCAGTACTTC.

The V and J genes are TRBV19 and TRBJ2-7; the match to TRBD1 covers 9 bases. Trimming took 6 bases from V and 1 from J; bases not matched to a gene: 7. The CDR3 has 15 residues. The germline V gene has CDR1 LNHDA and CDR2 SQIVND (reference sequence). The CDR3 spells CASRMTGGESYEQYF. The CDR3 DNA sequence: TGTGCCAGTAGAATGACAGGGGGGGAGTCCTACGAGCAGTACTTC.

On this clone itself: One end of the junction fails to match germline, which may point to a read error. V is TRBV15 and J is TRBJ2-6; no firm D call. The CDR3 has 15 amino acids. CDR1 and CDR2 (germline): LNHNV, YYDKDF (reference sequence). As DNA, the CDR3 is TGTGCCACGTCTTTTGGCCGGGCTGGAGCCAACGTCCTGACTTTC. It is translated as CATSFGRAGANVLTF.

The chain employs TRBV11-2 and TRBJ2-3; 9 nucleotides agree with TRBD1. CDR3 length: 14 amino acids. The germline V gene has CDR1 SGHAT and CDR2 FQNNGV. Germline trimming cut 11 bases from V and 0 bases from J; bases unmatched to any gene: 6. Written as DNA, the CDR3 is TGTGCCGGGACAGGGACCGGTAGCACAGATACGCAGTATTTT. As protein: CAGTGTGSTDTQYF.

This chain connects TRBV5-4 to TRBJ2-1, with D possibly TRBD2 on 5 matching bases. V lost 0 bases to trimming and J lost 3 bases, with 10 bases between them. Germline CDR1 and CDR2: SGHNT and YYREEE (reference sequence). The CDR3 runs 15 residues. The DNA for the CDR3 is TGTGCCAGCAGCTTGGGGACTTCTAGCTACAATGAGCAGTTCTTC. This encodes CASSLGTSSYNEQFF.

The chain carries TRBV19 and TRBJ2-2; D not resolved. Trimming stripped 6 bases from V and 4 bases from J, with 6 bases between. The CDR3 has 12 amino acids. Germline V CDR1 and CDR2: LNHDA, SQIVND (reference sequence). The CDR3, as DNA: TGTGCCAGTAGAGTCTCCACCGGGGAGCTGTTTTTT. Translated, it gives CASRVSTGELFF.